These T cell receptor beta chains were read from a single sample in a study of T cell repertoires in cytomegalovirus infection. TCRdb reanalysed the reads using MiXCR and keeps one entry per CDR3 protein. The sample lists around 530,000 distinct CDR3 sequences, around a quarter occurring once. Sequencing was done on a sample of PBMCs. The source of these receptors is a human donor in good health (CMV status not recorded). Some clones in this sample may be carry-over from other donors' samples. Both conserved end residues are part of each CDR3. The order of the fields is D gene, J gene, clone size, V gene, CDR3 protein, CDR3 DNA. The D gene is left open where the match is weak. Clone size is stated in some rows and not others, as once, few, many or a class when expanded.

>TRBD2|TRBJ2-2|-|TRBV28
CASRRTSGRVANTGELFF
TGTGCCAGCAGGCGGACTAGCGGGAGGGTAGCTAACACCGGGGAGCTGTTTTTT
>TRBD2|TRBJ2-1|many|TRBV7-6
CASSLRLGSSGSGAYNEQFF
TGTGCCAGCAGCCTACGACTCGGGTCTAGCGGGTCCGGAGCCTACAATGAGCAGTTCTTC
>-|TRBJ2-7|-|TRBV11-2
CASSLVALSYEQYF
TGTGCCAGCAGCTTAGTAGCGCTCTCCTACGAGCAGTACTTC
>-|TRBJ2-1|many|TRBV7-3
CASSPGTNNEQFF
TGTGCCAGCAGCCCCGGGACGAACAATGAGCAGTTCTTC
>-|TRBJ1-5|few|TRBV19
CASRGRGHSNQPQHF
TGTGCCAGTAGGGGCCGGGGCCATAGCAATCAGCCCCAGCATTTT
>TRBD2|TRBJ2-1|few|TRBV19
CASTPLAGDFEQFF
TGTGCCAGTACTCCACTAGCGGGAGACTTTGAGCAGTTCTTC
>TRBD2|TRBJ2-1|many|TRBV27
CASSFLRSGSGNEQFF
TGTGCCAGCAGTTTCCTACGTAGCGGGAGTGGCAATGAGCAGTTCTTC
>TRBD1|TRBJ1-6|-|TRBV5-4
CASSLVGQEYNSPLHF
TGTGCCAGCAGCTTGGTAGGACAGGAGTATAATTCACCCCTCCACTTT
>-|TRBJ1-2|-|TRBV11-2
CASSFPQGGVGYTF
TGTGCCAGCAGCTTCCCACAGGGAGGGGTTGGCTACACCTTC
>-|TRBJ2-7|-|TRBV6-5
CATKTRGGSSSYEQYF
TGTGCCACCAAAACACGCGGGGGCTCGTCCTCCTACGAGCAGTACTTC
>TRBD2|TRBJ2-1|many|TRBV7-8
CASSLKRLAKHEQFF
TGTGCCAGCAGCCTTAAGCGACTAGCGAAGCATGAGCAGTTCTTC
>TRBD1|TRBJ1-2|-|TRBV2
CASSERAGGVTYYGYTF
TGTGCCAGCAGTGAACGGGCAGGGGGAGTGACTTACTATGGCTACACCTTC
>TRBD1|TRBJ1-2|many|TRBV7-9
CASSRTGESGYTF
TGTGCCAGCAGCCGGACAGGGGAGAGCGGCTACACCTTC
>-|TRBJ1-4|-|TRBV7-9
CASSPPVATNEKLFF
TGTGCCAGCAGCCCCCCCGTAGCAACTAATGAAAAACTGTTTTTT
>TRBD2|TRBJ2-7|-|TRBV20-1
CSATLAGGEQYF
TGCAGTGCCACCCTAGCGGGAGGCGAGCAGTACTTC
>-|TRBJ1-2|few|TRBV24-1
CATSDPTLFGTPTNGYTF
TGTGCCACCAGTGATCCGACGCTCTTCGGGACACCGACTAATGGCTACACCTTC
>-|TRBJ1-2|-|TRBV6-5
CASSSLQGLFTF
TGTGCCAGCAGTTCACTACAGGGATTGTTTACCTTC
>TRBD2|TRBJ2-3|-|TRBV5-1
CASSLVSGTDSDTQYF
TGCGCCAGCAGCTTGGTCAGCGGGACGGACTCAGATACGCAGTATTTT
>-|TRBJ1-2|-|TRBV7-6
CASSLQGASFHTF
TGTGCCAGCAGCTTACAGGGAGCCTCATTCCACACCTTC
>-|TRBJ2-1|-|TRBV7-9
CASSLVIDNEQFF
TGTGCCAGCAGCTTAGTCATAGACAATGAGCAGTTCTTC
>TRBD2|TRBJ2-2|-|TRBV28
CASTLLTSGRAGELFF
TGTGCCAGCACCCTCCTGACTAGCGGGAGGGCCGGGGAGCTGTTTTTT
>TRBD1|TRBJ1-2|few|TRBV7-6
CASSPRDRATGGYTF
TGTGCCAGCAGCCCGAGGGACAGGGCGACAGGTGGCTACACCTTC
>-|TRBJ2-7|-|TRBV6-2/TRBV6-3
CASSYSIPIINEQYF
TGTGCCAGCAGTTACTCGATACCGATTATTAACGAGCAGTACTTC
>-|TRBJ2-3|-|TRBV7-3
CASNAGGGTDTQYF
TGTGCCAGCAATGCGGGTGGGGGCACAGATACGCAGTATTTT
>-|TRBJ1-4|many|TRBV7-8
CASSWGGPNEKLFF
TGTGCCAGCAGCTGGGGGGGCCCTAATGAAAAACTGTTTTTT
>TRBD2|TRBJ2-3|few|TRBV13
CASSLVRETADTQYF
TGTGCCAGCAGCTTAGTGCGGGAGACGGCAGATACGCAGTATTTT
>-|TRBJ2-1|many|TRBV7-6
CASSTRPFNEQFF
TGTGCCAGCAGCACCCGACCTTTCAATGAGCAGTTCTTC
>-|TRBJ2-7|-|TRBV4-2
CASSARVADSYEQYF
TGTGCCAGCAGCGCAAGGGTAGCGGATTCCTACGAGCAGTACTTC
>-|TRBJ1-1|-|TRBV12-3/TRBV12-4
CASRMNTEAFF
TGTGCCAGCAGGATGAACACTGAAGCTTTCTTT
>-|TRBJ2-2|-|TRBV5-1
CASSLDPQGPLELFF
TGCGCCAGCAGCTTGGACCCACAGGGACCTTTGGAGCTGTTTTTT
>TRBD1|TRBJ1-5|-|TRBV7-9
CASSVTGAEGNQPQHF
TGTGCCAGCAGCGTAACAGGGGCCGAGGGCAATCAGCCCCAGCATTTT
>TRBD1|TRBJ2-6|-|TRBV19
CASTLDRPSGANVLTF
TGTGCCAGTACCTTGGACAGGCCCTCTGGGGCCAACGTCCTGACTTTC
>-|TRBJ2-3|few|TRBV15
CATRTGGSASTDTQYF
TGTGCCACCAGAACCGGAGGGAGCGCTAGCACAGATACGCAGTATTTT
>TRBD1|TRBJ2-2|-|TRBV28
CASSWGQPNTGELFF
TGTGCCAGCAGTTGGGGACAGCCAAACACCGGGGAGCTGTTTTTT
>TRBD2|TRBJ2-1|-|TRBV23-1
CASSLEAGGPHEQFF
TGCGCCAGCAGCCTTGAAGCGGGAGGGCCACATGAGCAGTTCTTC
>-|TRBJ1-5|-|TRBV24-1
CATSERTDFNQPQHF
TGTGCCACCAGTGAGCGGACTGATTTCAATCAGCCCCAGCATTTT
>-|TRBJ1-2|-|TRBV10-3
CATSREDNYGYTF
TGTGCCACCAGCAGGGAGGACAACTATGGCTACACCTTC
>TRBD2|TRBJ2-3|-|TRBV19
CASSTDSGMRPDTQYF
TGTGCCAGTAGTACCGATAGCGGGATGAGGCCAGATACGCAGTATTTT
>-|TRBJ2-2|many|TRBV7-2
CASSMSNAGELFF
TGTGCCAGCAGCATGAGCAATGCCGGGGAGCTGTTTTTT
>TRBD2|TRBJ2-1|once|TRBV6-6
CASGTGTSGYNEQFF
TGTGCCAGCGGAACCGGGACTAGCGGTTACAATGAGCAGTTCTTC
>-|TRBJ1-1|-|TRBV29-1
CSVEHSSNTEAFF
TGCAGCGTTGAACACAGCTCGAACACTGAAGCTTTCTTT
>TRBD1|TRBJ2-1|many|TRBV7-8
CASSPGQGSSYNEQFF
TGTGCCAGCAGCCCCGGACAGGGGAGCTCCTACAATGAGCAGTTCTTC
>TRBD2|TRBJ2-3|-|TRBV5-1
CASSNIAGEDTQYF
TGCGCCAGCAGCAATATAGCGGGAGAGGATACGCAGTATTTT
>TRBD2|TRBJ2-2|many|TRBV7-2
CASSLVQGGTGELFF
TGTGCCAGCAGCTTAGTGCAGGGAGGGACCGGGGAGCTGTTTTTT
>-|TRBJ2-4|-|TRBV7-9
CASSLTLQGGAKNIQYF
TGTGCCAGCAGCCTAACCCTCCAGGGGGGAGCCAAAAACATTCAGTACTTC
>-|TRBJ2-2|-|TRBV11-2
CASSSLRGAYDANTGELFF
TGTGCCAGCAGCTCACTAAGGGGTGCCTACGACGCGAACACCGGGGAGCTGTTTTTT
>-|TRBJ2-1|-|TRBV6-2/TRBV6-3
CASSSSAFLGNEQFF
TGTGCCAGCAGTTCGTCTGCGTTTTTAGGAAATGAGCAGTTCTTC
>-|TRBJ1-2|-|TRBV20-1
CSARGGTAREGYTF
TGCAGTGCTAGAGGCGGGACGGCCCGAGAGGGCTACACCTTC
>TRBD2|TRBJ2-7|few|TRBV14
CASSQVGPGGYEQYF
TGTGCCAGCAGCCAAGTTGGCCCGGGGGGCTACGAGCAGTACTTC
>-|TRBJ2-2|-|TRBV2
CASTNPGEGTGELFF
TGTGCCAGCACCAACCCGGGAGAAGGTACCGGGGAGCTGTTTTTT
>TRBD2|TRBJ2-3|many|TRBV7-2
CASSRLAGSDTQYF
TGTGCCAGCAGCCGACTAGCGGGGTCAGATACGCAGTATTTT
>-|TRBJ1-4|-|TRBV7-9
CASSLAQDEKLFF
TGTGCCAGCAGCTTAGCACAGGATGAAAAACTGTTTTTT
>-|TRBJ2-1|-|TRBV29-1
CSVGGQSYNEQFF
TGCAGCGTCGGGGGACAGAGCTACAATGAGCAGTTCTTC
>-|TRBJ1-1|-|TRBV7-9
CASSLQTAEAFF
TGTGCCAGCAGCTTGCAAACAGCTGAAGCTTTCTTT
>-|TRBJ1-1|-|TRBV10-3
CAISEARNTEAFF
TGTGCCATCAGTGAGGCCAGGAACACTGAAGCTTTCTTT
>TRBD1|TRBJ2-6|few|TRBV2
CASRDRVAFDGANVLTF
TGTGCCAGCAGGGACAGGGTTGCTTTTGATGGGGCCAACGTCCTGACTTTC
>TRBD1|TRBJ2-3|few|TRBV7-2
CASSLLGQGNTDTQYF
TGTGCCAGCAGCTTACTGGGACAGGGGAACACAGATACGCAGTATTTT
>-|TRBJ2-3|-|TRBV7-2
CASSLGSGVDTQYF
TGTGCCAGCAGCTTAGGGTCAGGGGTGGATACGCAGTATTTT